The 9 T cell receptor beta chains presented below share a single source sample, sequenced in a study of T-cell reconstitution after alpha-beta-depleted transplantation in children. The library targeted TCRbeta and was prepared with unique molecular identifiers. TCRdb re-called the PCR reads through MiXCR, storing one row per CDR3 protein. The table records approximately 520,000 distinct CDR3 sequences, approximately 32% of them present only once. Sequencing used PBMCs from the stem cell graft donor, obtained from the stem cell graft. The source is a human donor who donated a stem cell graft to a child with aplastic anemia.

This clonotype was counted many times. The chain uses TRBV20-1 and TRBJ2-1; 10 positions agree with TRBD2. J gave up 2 bases and V 5 bases, and 3 bases lay outside the gene matches. Germline CDR1 is DFQATT and CDR2 is SNEGSKA (reference sequence). There are 14 residues in the CDR3. CDR3 nucleotide sequence: TGCAGTGCTGGTAGCGGGAGGCCCTACAATGAGCAGTTCTTC. Amino acid sequence: CSAGSGRPYNEQFF.

This clonotype has more than one count but fewer than ten. The CDR3 loop reads CSAQTTNYGYTF. The CDR3 DNA follows: TGCAGTGCTCAGACCACTAACTATGGCTACACCTTC. This rearrangement joins TRBV20-1 to TRBJ1-2, with D hard to call. CDR1 and CDR2 from the germline V gene are DFQATT and SNEGSKA (reference sequence). The V end was cut by 5 bases, the J end by 0 bases, with 7 bases between. The CDR3 contains 12 residues.

This clonotype has only a few counts. The chain uses TRBV9 and TRBJ1-2; D gene uncertain. The CDR3 length is 12 residues. V lost 2 bases and J lost 8, with 10 bases in between. Per germline, CDR1 SGDLS and CDR2 YYNGEE. This chain's CDR3 is CASSVGGGGYTF. CDR3 nucleotide sequence: TGTGCCAGCAGCGTGGGCGGCGGAGGCTACACCTTC.

V and J are TRBV20-1 and TRBJ1-1; D is possibly TRBD1 (5 bases). The germline V and J ends were trimmed by 1 base and 0 bases, with 9 bases remaining between them. Germline loops: CDR1 DFQATT, CDR2 SNEGSKA (reference sequence). This CDR3 has 14 residues. The CDR3 DNA is TGCAGTGCTAGAGTGAAGGGGATGAACACTGAAGCTTTCTTT. Translation gives CSARVKGMNTEAFF.

The chain combines TRBV6-1 with TRBJ2-3; TRBD2 matches at 16 bases. The germline V gene has CDR1 MNHNS and CDR2 SASEGT. V lost 5 bases and J lost 6; bases outside the gene matches: 5. This CDR3 comprises 16 residues. CDR3 DNA: TGTGCCAGCAGTCTGGGACTAGCGGGAGGGCCGGATACGCAGTATTTT. Translating gives CASSLGLAGGPDTQYF.

The chain has TRBV29-1 and TRBJ2-2, with 8 positions matching TRBD2. After removal of 4 bases from V and 5 bases from J, the junction contained 18 bases not matched to a gene. This CDR3 is built from 18 residues. Per the germline V gene, CDR1 is SQVTM and CDR2 is ANQGSEA. CDR3 DNA sequence: TGCAGCGTTGGAGGTTTTGGACTGGGCGGGAGGAAGACCGGGGAGCTGTTTTTT. Translation: CSVGGFGLGGRKTGELFF.

The V gene is TRBV20-1, the J gene TRBJ2-5, with 7 bases that match TRBD2. From germline, CDR1 is DFQATT and CDR2 SNEGSKA (reference sequence). This CDR3 has 13 residues. V dropped 3 bases and J dropped 5; count of bases not matched to a gene: 6. DNA of the CDR3: TGCAGTGCTAGTGGGAGGGCCGGGGAGACCCAGTACTTC. Protein sequence: CSASGRAGETQYF.

This clonotype was observed a few times. The rearrangement joins TRBV15 to TRBJ2-1, with 9 bases lining up with TRBD2. There are 15 residues in the CDR3. Germline CDR1 reads LNHNV; CDR2 reads YYDKDF (reference sequence). V lost 3 bases to trimming and J lost 2 bases; unmatched junction nucleotides: 2. The CDR3 sequence is CATSRTSGTYNEQFF. DNA of the CDR3: TGTGCCACCAGCAGGACTAGCGGTACCTACAATGAGCAGTTCTTC. Full variable domain (remainder filled in from reference TRBV15 and TRBJ2-1): DAMVIQNPRYQVTQFGKPVTLSCSQTLNHNVMYWYQQKSSQAPKLLFHYYDKDFNNEADTPDNFQSRRPNTSFCFLDIRSPGLGDTAMYLCATSRTSGTYNEQFFGPGTRLTVL.

The J gene is TRBJ2-7, the V gene TRBV12-3 or TRBV12-4; D is undetermined. The V end lost 6 bases, the J end lost 1 base, and 16 bases lay between the germline ends. The CDR3 runs 15 residues. CDR3 loop: CASSPGKGRSYEQYF. As DNA, the CDR3 is TGTGCCAGCAGCCCTGGGAAAGGAAGATCCTACGAGCAGTACTTC.